The clone carrying this TCR beta chain appeared once. Its antigen is undetermined. Patients had blood sampled at baseline and again on cycle 4 day 1 and cycle 7 day 1. Measured with immunoSEQ multiplex PCR; TCRdb has only the in-frame clones, and not every one. The table lists tens of thousands of clones, just over 90% of them singletons. Per the germline V gene, CDR1 is SGHRS and CDR2 is YFSETQ. CDR3 length: 15 residues. The ends lost 4 bases at V and 1 base at J; junction bases unmatched: 8. This sample was included in a study of OX40 agonist ivuxolimab in advanced cancers. Turning to the study itself: Anti-PD-1, anti-PD-L1 or anti-CTLA-4 therapy given earlier was allowed, and roughly 40% had some.

The study's findings and limits: Expansion of clones was among the lowest in partial responders at 0.1-3.0 mg/kg. Expanded clones were, on average, more numerous in CD8+ T cells than in CD4+.

This receptor was obtained from an adult with an advanced solid tumor such as melanoma, head and neck, liver or kidney cancer. The source material was CD4+ or CD8+ T cells sorted from blood, sampled in a trial of the OX40 agonist ivuxolimab. The J gene is TRBJ2-7, the V gene TRBV5-1, with TRBD1 matching over 7 bases. CDR3 loop: CASSPTGQKSYEQYF. The DNA for the CDR3 is TGCGCCAGCAGCCCAACGGGACAGAAATCCTACGAGCAGTACTTC.